Each of the 5 T cell receptor beta chains below was sequenced from the same sample in a study of T cells in Graves' hyperthyroidism and ophthalmopathy. RNA transcripts yielded amplified TCR beta CDR3 regions. RT-PCR in the first round (using the HTBI primer set) targeted the TCR CDR3. Via MiXCR, TCRdb re-called the multiplex PCR reads, giving one row per CDR3 protein. The table records hundreds of thousands of distinct CDR3 sequences, roughly 14% of them present only once. The specimen sequenced was blood. The receptors here all came from a woman aged 50 to 65 with Graves' ophthalmopathy.

This clonotype was counted only a few times. This chain joins TRBV4-3 and TRBJ1-2; 9 nucleotides align to TRBD1. The germline CDR1 and CDR2 sequences are LGHNA and YSLEER. The CDR3 totals 16 residues. The junction had 10 bases not matched to a gene; V was cut back by 3 bases and J by 5 bases. In DNA form, the CDR3 reads TGCGCCAGCAGCCAGTCGATAGGGGGACAGGGTTATGGCTACACCTTC. This encodes CASSQSIGGQGYGYTF.

This clonotype was found many times. The chain is built from TRBV28 and TRBJ1-2, with 8 bases aligning to TRBD1. J gave up 6 bases and V 2 bases, and 5 bases lay outside the gene matches. Germline V gene data show CDR1 as MDHEN and CDR2 as SYDVKM. The CDR3 totals 14 residues. The CDR3 DNA reads TGTGCCAGCAGTTTAGCAGGGGGCATTAATGGCTACACCTTC. It encodes CASSLAGGINGYTF.

In this sample, this clonotype turned up many times. The chain carries TRBV20-1 and TRBJ1-2; D gene unclear. The CDR3 has 15 residues. From germline, CDR1 is DFQATT and CDR2 SNEGSKA (reference sequence). Trimming cost V 0 bases and J 0 bases, with 11 bases left between them. The CDR3 protein is CSARDFLRANYGYTF. Written as DNA, the CDR3 is TGCAGTGCTAGAGATTTCCTCCGAGCTAACTATGGCTACACCTTC.

This clonotype has only a few counts. CDR3 sequence reads: CASSSQGLDATQYF. Here the CDR3 DNA reads TGTGCCAGCAGTTCCCAGGGTTTAGACGCGACCCAGTACTTC. The chain couples TRBV27 to TRBJ2-5; TRBD1 might be the D (5 bases). V lost 4 bases, J lost 7 bases, and 16 bases lay in between. Per germline, CDR1 MNHEY and CDR2 SMNVEV (reference sequence). CDR3 size: 14 residues.

The chain couples TRBV19 to TRBJ1-2; 7 positions match TRBD1. Trimming at V came to 1 base and at J to 8 bases, leaving 4 bases not matched to a gene. The CDR3 consists of 13 residues. Germline V gene sequence: CDR1 LNHDA, CDR2 SQIVND (reference sequence). In DNA, the CDR3 is TGTGCCAGTAGTATAGCACAGGGGAACGGCTACACCTTC. It yields the protein CASSIAQGNGYTF.